This entry lists 3 T cell receptor beta chains sequenced from one sample in a study of CD8+ T cells in alopecia areata. TCR sequencing used cDNA made by reverse transcription of extracted RNA. Sequencing was performed with immunoSEQ multiplex PCR; in TCRdb, only in-frame clones are kept and a portion is missing. Among approximately 220,000 clones listed, under 40% were seen once. Treatment specified: oral pan-JAK inhibitor, 5-10 mg twice daily. Sequences were derived from CD4+ T cells sorted from blood, sampled at approximately week 30, from a patient treated with tofacitinib. Receptor source: a human donor with alopecia areata.

This chain links TRBV6-5 with TRBJ2-3; D is ambiguous. The CDR3 loop spans 15 amino acids. Germline V gene lookup returns CDR1 MNHEY and CDR2 SVGAGI. V was trimmed by 5 bases and J by 4 bases, leaving 16 bases between them. The DNA of the CDR3 is TGTGCCAGCAGTCGAACATATGGGCGGTCAGATACGCAGTATTTT. Protein sequence: CASSRTYGRSDTQYF.

For the CDR3, the DNA is TGTGCCAGCAGGAGGGACAGTGTCTCTGGAAACACCATATATTTT. As protein: CASRRDSVSGNTIYF. The V call is TRBV6-5, the J call TRBJ1-3, with 7 positions matching TRBD1. V gave up 6 bases and J gave up 0 bases; unmatched junction bases: 5. Germline V gene lookup returns CDR1 MNHEY and CDR2 SVGAGI. CDR3 length: 15 amino acids.

The chain links TRBV29-1 to TRBJ2-3; D call uncertain. Germline V gene lookup returns CDR1 SQVTM and CDR2 ANQGSEA. The CDR3 runs to 15 residues. The V gene lost 2 bases and the J gene lost 1 base, with 13 bases spanning the gap. The CDR3 loop reads CSVETPSRGTDTQYF. In nucleotides, the CDR3 is TGCAGCGTTGAAACCCCTTCGCGAGGCACAGATACGCAGTATTTT.